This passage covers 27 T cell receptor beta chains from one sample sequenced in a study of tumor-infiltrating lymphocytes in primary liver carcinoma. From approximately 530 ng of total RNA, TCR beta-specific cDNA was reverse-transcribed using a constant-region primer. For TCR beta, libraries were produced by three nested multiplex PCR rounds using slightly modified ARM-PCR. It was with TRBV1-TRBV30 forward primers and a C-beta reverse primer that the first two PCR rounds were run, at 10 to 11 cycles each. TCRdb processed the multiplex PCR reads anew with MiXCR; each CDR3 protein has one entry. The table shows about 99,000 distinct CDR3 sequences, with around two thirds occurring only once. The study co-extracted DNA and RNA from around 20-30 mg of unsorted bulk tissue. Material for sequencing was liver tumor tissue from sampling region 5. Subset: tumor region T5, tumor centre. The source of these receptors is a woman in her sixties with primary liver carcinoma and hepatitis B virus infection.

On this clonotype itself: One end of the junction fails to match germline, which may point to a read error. In DNA form, the CDR3 reads TGTGCCAGCAGTAATCGGATAGCTGTGGGATACGAGGAGTACTTC. Protein product: CASSNRIAVGYEEYF. V and J are TRBV6-6 and TRBJ2-7; no definite D call. Per germline, CDR1 MNHNY and CDR2 SVGAGI (reference sequence). This CDR3 is 15 amino acids long.

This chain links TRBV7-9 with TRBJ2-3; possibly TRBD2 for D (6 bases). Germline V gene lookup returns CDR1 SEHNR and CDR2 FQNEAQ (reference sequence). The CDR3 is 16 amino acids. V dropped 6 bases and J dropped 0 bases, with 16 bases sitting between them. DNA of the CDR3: TGTGCCAGCAGTCCGAGCGGAGGGCTTAGCACAGATACGCAGTATTTT. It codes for CASSPSGGLSTDTQYF.

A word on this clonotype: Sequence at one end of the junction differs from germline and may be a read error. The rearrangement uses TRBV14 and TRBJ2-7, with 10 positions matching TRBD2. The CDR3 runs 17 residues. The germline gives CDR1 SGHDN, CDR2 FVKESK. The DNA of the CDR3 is TGTGCCGGCAGCCAAGATCAGCGGCTAGCGGGAGTCAGCGAGCAGTACTTC. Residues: CAGSQDQRLAGVSEQYF.

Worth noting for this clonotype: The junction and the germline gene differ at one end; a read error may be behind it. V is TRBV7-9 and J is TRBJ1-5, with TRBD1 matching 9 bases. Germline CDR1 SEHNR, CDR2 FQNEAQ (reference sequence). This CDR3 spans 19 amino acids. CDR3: CASSKYVPGQGRTSQPHHF. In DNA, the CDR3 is TGTGCCAGCAGCAAATACGTCCCGGGACAGGGACGGACAAGTCAGCCCCATCATTTT.

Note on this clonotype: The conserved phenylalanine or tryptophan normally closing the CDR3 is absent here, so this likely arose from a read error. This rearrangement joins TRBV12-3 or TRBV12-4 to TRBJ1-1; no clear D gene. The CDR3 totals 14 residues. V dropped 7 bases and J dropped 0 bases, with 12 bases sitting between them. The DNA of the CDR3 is TGTGCCAGCAATTTGGGCAGAATGAACACTGAAGCTTTCGTT. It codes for CASNLGRMNTEAFV.

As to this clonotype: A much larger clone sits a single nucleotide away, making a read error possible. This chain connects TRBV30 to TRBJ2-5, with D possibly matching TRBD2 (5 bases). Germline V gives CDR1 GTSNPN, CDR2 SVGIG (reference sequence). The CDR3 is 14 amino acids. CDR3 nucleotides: TGTGCCTGGAGTGTAACAGTTCGGGGAGAGACCCGGTACTTC. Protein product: CAWSVTVRGETRYF.

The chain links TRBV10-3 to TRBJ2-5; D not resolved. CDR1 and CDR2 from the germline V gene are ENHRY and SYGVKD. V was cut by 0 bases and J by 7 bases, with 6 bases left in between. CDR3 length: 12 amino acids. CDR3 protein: CAISESDLTQYF. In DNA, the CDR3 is TGTGCCATCAGTGAGTCCGACCTGACCCAGTACTTC.

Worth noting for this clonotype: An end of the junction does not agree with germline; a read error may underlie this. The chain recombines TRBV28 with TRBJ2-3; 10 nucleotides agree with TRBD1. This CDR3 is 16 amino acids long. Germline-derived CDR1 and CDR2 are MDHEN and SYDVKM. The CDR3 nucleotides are TGTGCCTCGCACCCGGGACAGGGGTGGGGCGCAGATACACAGTATTTT. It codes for CASHPGQGWGADTQYF.

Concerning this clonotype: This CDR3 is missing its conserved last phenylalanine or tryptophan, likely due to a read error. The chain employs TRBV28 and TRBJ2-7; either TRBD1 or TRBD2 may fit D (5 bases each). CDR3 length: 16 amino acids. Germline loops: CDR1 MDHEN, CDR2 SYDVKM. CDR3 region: CACSLPGQQQPYEQYI. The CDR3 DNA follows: TGTGCCTGCAGTTTACCGGGGCAGCAGCAACCCTACGAGCAGTACATC.

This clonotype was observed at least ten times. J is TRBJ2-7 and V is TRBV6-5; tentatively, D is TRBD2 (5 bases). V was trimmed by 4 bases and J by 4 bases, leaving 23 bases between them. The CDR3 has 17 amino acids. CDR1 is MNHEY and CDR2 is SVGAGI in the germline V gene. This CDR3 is CASSSPGGPGISYEQYF. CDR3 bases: TGTGCCAGCAGTTCCCCCGGCGGGCCAGGAATTTCTTACGAGCAGTACTTC.

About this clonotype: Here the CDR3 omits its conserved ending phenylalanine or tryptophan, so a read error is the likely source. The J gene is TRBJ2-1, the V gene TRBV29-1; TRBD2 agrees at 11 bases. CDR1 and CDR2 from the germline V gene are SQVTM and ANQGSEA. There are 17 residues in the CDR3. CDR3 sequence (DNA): TGCAGCGTTGTTTGGCTAGCGGGAGGCCTCCACTACAATGAACAGTTCTCC. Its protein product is CSVVWLAGGLHYNEQFS.

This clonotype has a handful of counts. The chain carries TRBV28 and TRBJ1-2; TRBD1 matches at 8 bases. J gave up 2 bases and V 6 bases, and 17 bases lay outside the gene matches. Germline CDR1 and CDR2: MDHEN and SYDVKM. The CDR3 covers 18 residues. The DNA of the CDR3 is TGTGCCAGCAGGACCCCAGGGGGCGAATACCGGTCAAACTATGGCTACACCTTC. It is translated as CASRTPGGEYRSNYGYTF.

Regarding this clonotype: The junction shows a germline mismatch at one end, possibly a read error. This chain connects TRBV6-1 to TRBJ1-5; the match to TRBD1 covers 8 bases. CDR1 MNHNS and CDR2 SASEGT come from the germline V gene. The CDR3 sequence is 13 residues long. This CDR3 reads CAGTGQVNQAQHF. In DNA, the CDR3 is TGTGCCGGCACGGGACAGGTTAATCAGGCCCAGCATTTT.

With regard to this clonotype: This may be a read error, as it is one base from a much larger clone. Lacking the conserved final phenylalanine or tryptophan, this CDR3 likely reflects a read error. For the CDR3, the DNA is TGTGCCAGCAGCCTACAGGGTGGACACACTGAAGCTTTCGTT. This gives the protein CASSLQGGHTEAFV. The chain has TRBV7-9 and TRBJ1-1; D perhaps matches TRBD1 (6 bases). Germline loops: CDR1 SEHNR, CDR2 FQNEAQ (reference sequence). This CDR3 is 14 amino acids long. V lost 5 bases, J lost 3 bases, and 13 bases lay in between.

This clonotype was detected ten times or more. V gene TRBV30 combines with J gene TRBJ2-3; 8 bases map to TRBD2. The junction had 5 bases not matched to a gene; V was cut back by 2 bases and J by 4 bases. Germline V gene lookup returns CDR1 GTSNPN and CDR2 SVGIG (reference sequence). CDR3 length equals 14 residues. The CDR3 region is CAWSRGLAADTQYF. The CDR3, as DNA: TGTGCCTGGAGTCGCGGACTAGCAGCAGATACGCAGTATTTT.

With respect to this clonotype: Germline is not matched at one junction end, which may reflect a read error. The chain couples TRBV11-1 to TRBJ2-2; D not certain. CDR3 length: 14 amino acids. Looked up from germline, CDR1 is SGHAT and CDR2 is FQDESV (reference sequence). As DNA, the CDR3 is TGTGTCAGCAGACCGAGCCTTGACATCAGGGAGCTGTTTTTT. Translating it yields CVSRPSLDIRELFF.

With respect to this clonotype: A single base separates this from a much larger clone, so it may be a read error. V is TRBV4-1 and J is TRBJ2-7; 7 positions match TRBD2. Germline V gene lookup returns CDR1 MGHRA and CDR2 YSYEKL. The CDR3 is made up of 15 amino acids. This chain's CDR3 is CASNQGTGTIYEQYF. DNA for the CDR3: TGCGCCAGCAACCAAGGAACCGGGACTATTTACGAGCAGTACTTC.

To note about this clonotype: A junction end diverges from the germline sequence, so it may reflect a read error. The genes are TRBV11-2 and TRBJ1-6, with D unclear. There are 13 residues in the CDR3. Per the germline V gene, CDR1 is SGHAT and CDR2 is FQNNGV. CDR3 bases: TGCGCCAGCAGCTTTGTAGTGAATTCACCCTTCCACTTT. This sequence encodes CASSFVVNSPFHF. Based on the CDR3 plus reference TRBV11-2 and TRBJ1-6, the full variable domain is EAGVAQSPRYKIIEKRQSVAFWCNPISGHATLYWYQQILGQGPKLLIQFQNNGVVDDSQLPKDRFSAERLKGVDSTLKIQPAKLEDSAVYLCASSFVVNSPFHFGNGTRLTVT.

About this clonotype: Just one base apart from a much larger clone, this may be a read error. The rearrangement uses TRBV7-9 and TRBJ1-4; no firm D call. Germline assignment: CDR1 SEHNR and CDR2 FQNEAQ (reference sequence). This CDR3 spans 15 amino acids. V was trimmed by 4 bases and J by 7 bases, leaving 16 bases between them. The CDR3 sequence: CASSSWAVPIEKLFF. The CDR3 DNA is TGTGCCAGCAGCTCCTGGGCAGTACCTATTGAAAAACTGTTTTTT.

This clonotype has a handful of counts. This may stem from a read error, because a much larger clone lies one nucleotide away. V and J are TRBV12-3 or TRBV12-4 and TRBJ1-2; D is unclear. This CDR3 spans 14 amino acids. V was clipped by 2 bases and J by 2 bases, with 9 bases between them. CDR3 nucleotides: TGTGCCAGCAGTTTAAATCTGGTAAACTATGGCTACACCTTC. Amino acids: CASSLNLVNYGYTF.

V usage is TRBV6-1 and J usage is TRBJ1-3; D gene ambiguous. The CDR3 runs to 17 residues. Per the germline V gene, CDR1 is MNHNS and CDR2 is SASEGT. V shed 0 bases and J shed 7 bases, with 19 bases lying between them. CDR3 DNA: TGTGCCAGCAGTGAAGCGCTAGGGTACGGCTCTGAGAACACCATATATTTT. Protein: CASSEALGYGSENTIYF.

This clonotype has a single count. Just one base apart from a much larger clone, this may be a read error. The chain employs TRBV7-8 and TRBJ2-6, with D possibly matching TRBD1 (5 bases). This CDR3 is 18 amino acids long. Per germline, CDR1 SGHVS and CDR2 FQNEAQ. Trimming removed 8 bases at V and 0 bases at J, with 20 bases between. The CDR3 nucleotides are TGTGCCAGCCGCCTGACTGGACACGCGAACTCTGGGGCCAACGTCCTGACTTTC. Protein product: CASRLTGHANSGANVLTF. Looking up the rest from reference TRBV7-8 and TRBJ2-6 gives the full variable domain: GAGVSQSPRYKVAKRGQDVALRCDPISGHVSLFWYQQALGQGPEFLTYFQNEAQLDKSGLPSDRFFAERPEGSVSTLKIQRTQQEDSAVYLCASRLTGHANSGANVLTFGAGSRLTVL.

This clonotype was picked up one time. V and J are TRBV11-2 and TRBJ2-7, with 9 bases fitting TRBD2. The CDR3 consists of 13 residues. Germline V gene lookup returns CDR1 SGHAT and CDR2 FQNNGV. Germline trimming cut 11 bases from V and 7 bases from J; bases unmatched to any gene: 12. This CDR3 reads CACAPGLAKEQYF. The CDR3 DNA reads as TGTGCCTGCGCCCCGGGACTAGCAAAGGAGCAGTACTTC.

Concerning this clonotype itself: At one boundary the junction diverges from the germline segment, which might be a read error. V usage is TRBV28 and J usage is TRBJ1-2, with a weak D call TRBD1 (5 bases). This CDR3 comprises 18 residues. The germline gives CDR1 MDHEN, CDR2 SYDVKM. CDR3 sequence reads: CASSHVFQDKQIGSGYTF. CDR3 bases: TGTGCCAGCAGTCACGTATTTCAGGACAAGCAGATCGGGAGTGGCTATACCTTC.

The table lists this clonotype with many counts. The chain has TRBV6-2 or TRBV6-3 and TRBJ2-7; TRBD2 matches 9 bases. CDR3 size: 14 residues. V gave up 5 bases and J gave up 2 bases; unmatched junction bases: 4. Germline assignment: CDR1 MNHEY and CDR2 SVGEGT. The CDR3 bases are TGTGCCAGCAGTAAGCGGGAGGCCGCCTACGAGCAGTACTTC. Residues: CASSKREAAYEQYF.

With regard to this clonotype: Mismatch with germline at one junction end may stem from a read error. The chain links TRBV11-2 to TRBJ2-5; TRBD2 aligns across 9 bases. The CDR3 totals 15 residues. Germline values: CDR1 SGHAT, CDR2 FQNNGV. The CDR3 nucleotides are TGTGACAGCAGCGGGGGGAGCTCTGGAGCAGAGACCCAGTACTTC. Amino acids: CDSSGGSSGAETQYF.

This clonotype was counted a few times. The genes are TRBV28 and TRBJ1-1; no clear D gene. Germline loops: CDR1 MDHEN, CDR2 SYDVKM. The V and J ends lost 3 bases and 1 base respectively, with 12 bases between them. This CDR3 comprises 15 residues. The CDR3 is CASSLVNIPNTEAFF. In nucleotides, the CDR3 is TGTGCCAGCAGTTTGGTGAACATTCCGAACACTGAAGCTTTCTTT.